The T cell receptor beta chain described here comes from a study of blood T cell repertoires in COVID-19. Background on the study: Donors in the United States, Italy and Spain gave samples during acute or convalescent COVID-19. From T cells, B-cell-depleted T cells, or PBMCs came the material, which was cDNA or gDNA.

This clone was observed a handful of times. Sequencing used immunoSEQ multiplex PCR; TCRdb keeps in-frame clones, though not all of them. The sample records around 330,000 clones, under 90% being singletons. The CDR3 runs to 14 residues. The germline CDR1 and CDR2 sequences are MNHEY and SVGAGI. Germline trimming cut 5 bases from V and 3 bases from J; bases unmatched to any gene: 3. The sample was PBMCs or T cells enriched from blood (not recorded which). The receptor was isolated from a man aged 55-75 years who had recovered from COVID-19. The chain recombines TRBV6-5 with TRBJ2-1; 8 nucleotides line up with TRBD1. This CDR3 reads CASSPDRGYNEQFF. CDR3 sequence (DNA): TGTGCCAGCAGTCCCGACAGGGGCTACAATGAGCAGTTCTTC.